This T cell receptor (beta chain) was obtained from a study of human T cells and chemical hapten exposure. At the level of the study: The study lasted around 22 weeks, and patients were dosed weekly with diphenylcyclopropenone on the scalp throughout. DPC at 0.01% went onto the upper back in patch tests, read at 6 days. Alopecia universalis, totalis or areata was present in patients who were mostly female.

TCRdb independently ran MiXCR on the RACE reads; one entry per CDR3 protein. The sample records about 300,000 distinct CDR3 sequences, 5% to 6.5% being singletons. Documented time point: pre-sensitization, week 0. Treatment denoted: therapeutic diphenylcyclopropenone sensitization with weekly scalp DPC. This clonotype occurred many times. Its specificity is not known. Study observations and caveats: TCRs exceeding 1 in 1000 frequency stayed unchanged with DPC sensitization.

J gave up 0 bases and V 4 bases, and 5 bases lay outside the gene matches. Germline V gene data show CDR1 as SQVTM and CDR2 as ANQGSEA. The CDR3 has 15 residues. This sample comprised whole blood, obtained in connection with sensitization to the hapten diphenylcyclopropenone (DPC). The chain has TRBV29-1 and TRBJ2-3, with 9 bases that match TRBD2. The clonotype originates from a woman between 18 and 29 years old with alopecia areata. Some clones in this sample may be carry-over from other donors' samples. The CDR3 nucleotides are TGCAGCGTTGGACTAGCGGATATAAGCACAGATACGCAGTATTTT. This codes for CSVGLADISTDTQYF.